Presented here are 7 T cell receptor beta chains from one specimen sequenced in a study of T cells in Graves' hyperthyroidism and ophthalmopathy. TCR beta CDR3 regions were amplified from RNA transcripts. When the TCR CDR3 underwent first-round RT-PCR, the HTBI primer set was used. MiXCR, run by TCRdb on the multiplex PCR reads, gives a single entry per CDR3 protein. The data hold about 520,000 distinct CDR3 sequences, with less than 25% observed a single time. Sequenced material: blood. Receptor source: a woman aged 30 to 39 with Graves' ophthalmopathy.

There are many counts of this clonotype. V is TRBV29-1 and J is TRBJ2-7; D gene ambiguous. Germline V lookup: CDR1 SQVTM, CDR2 ANQGSEA. V lost 5 bases and J lost 5, with 10 bases in between. CDR3 length equals 11 residues. For the CDR3, the DNA is TGCAGCGTTCGAACAGCCCACGAGCAGTACTTC. This codes for CSVRTAHEQYF.

This clonotype was counted at least ten times. Sequence at one end of the junction differs from germline and may be a read error. This chain joins TRBV12-3 or TRBV12-4 and TRBJ1-1; 9 nucleotides agree with TRBD1. The CDR3 loop spans 15 amino acids. The CDR3 coding sequence is TGTGCCAGCAGCCCTGGGACAGGGTACACCACTGAAGTTTTCTTT. Encoded protein: CASSPGTGYTTEVFF.

The V call is TRBV12-3 or TRBV12-4, the J call TRBJ2-5, with 10 nucleotides matching TRBD2. The CDR3 has 17 amino acids. The trim removed 3 bases at V and 2 bases at J, leaving 9 bases unmatched. In DNA, the CDR3 is TGTGCCAGCAGTTTTGCAGCGGGGGGGACCCTTCAAGAGACCCAGTACTTC. Its protein is CASSFAAGGTLQETQYF.

The chain employs TRBV20-1 and TRBJ1-1, with a weak D call TRBD1 (5 bases). The CDR3 loop spans 11 amino acids. The V end was cut by 8 bases, the J end by 4 bases, with 11 bases between. Germline V lookup: CDR1 DFQATT, CDR2 SNEGSKA (reference sequence). The chain's CDR3 is CSLGEGTEAFF. CDR3 coding DNA: TGCAGTTTGGGGGAGGGCACTGAAGCTTTCTTT.

The J gene is TRBJ1-5, the V gene TRBV6-2 or TRBV6-3; 7 nucleotides agree with TRBD1. Germline loops: CDR1 MNHEY, CDR2 SVGEGT. With 2 bases clipped from V and 7 bases from J, the junction kept 5 bases outside the gene matches. This CDR3 has 14 amino acids. The CDR3 loop is CASSYRDRGQPQHF. CDR3 nucleotides: TGTGCCAGCAGTTACCGGGACAGAGGACAGCCCCAGCATTTT.

This clonotype was counted a few times. The chain links TRBV19 to TRBJ2-7; D gene ambiguous. The CDR3 totals 13 residues. Germline values: CDR1 LNHDA, CDR2 SQIVND (reference sequence). Trimming removed 7 bases from V and 2 bases from J, with 12 bases in between. Here the CDR3 reads CASMGRDTYEQYF. CDR3 coding DNA: TGTGCCAGTATGGGCAGAGATACCTACGAGCAGTACTTC. Complete variable domain (other parts from reference TRBV19 and TRBJ2-7): DGGITQSPKYLFRKEGQNVTLSCEQNLNHDAMYWYRQDPGQGLRLIYYSQIVNDFQKGDIAEGYSVSREKKESFPLTVTSAQKNPTAFYLCASMGRDTYEQYFGPGTRLTVT.

This clonotype has a count of ten or more. This chain links TRBV24-1 with TRBJ1-2; D perhaps matches TRBD1 (5 bases). V lost 5 bases and J lost 5, with 17 bases in between. The CDR3 covers 15 residues. Germline CDR1 and CDR2: KGHDR and SFDVKD. The CDR3 protein is CATSAARGGGYGYTF. The CDR3 DNA follows: TGTGCCACCAGTGCCGCTAGGGGCGGGGGATATGGCTACACCTTC.